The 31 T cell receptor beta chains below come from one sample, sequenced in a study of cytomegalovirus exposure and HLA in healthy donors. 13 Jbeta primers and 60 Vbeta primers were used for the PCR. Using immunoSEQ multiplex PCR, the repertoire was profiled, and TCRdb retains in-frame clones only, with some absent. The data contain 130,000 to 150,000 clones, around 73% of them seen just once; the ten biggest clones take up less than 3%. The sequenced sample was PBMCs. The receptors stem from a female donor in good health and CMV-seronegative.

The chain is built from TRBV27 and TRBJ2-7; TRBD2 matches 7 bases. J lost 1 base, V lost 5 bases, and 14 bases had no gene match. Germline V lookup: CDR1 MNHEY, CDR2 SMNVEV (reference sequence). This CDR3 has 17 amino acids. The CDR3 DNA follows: TGTGCCAGCAGTCGGGGGGACTCCCAATGGGATTCCTACGAGCAGTACTTC. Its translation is CASSRGDSQWDSYEQYF.

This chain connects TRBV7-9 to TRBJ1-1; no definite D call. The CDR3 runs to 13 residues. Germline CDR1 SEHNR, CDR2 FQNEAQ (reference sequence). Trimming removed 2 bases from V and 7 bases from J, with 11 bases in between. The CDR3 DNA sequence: TGTGCCAGCAGCTTAATCAGCACAGATGAAGCTTTCTTT. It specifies CASSLISTDEAFF.

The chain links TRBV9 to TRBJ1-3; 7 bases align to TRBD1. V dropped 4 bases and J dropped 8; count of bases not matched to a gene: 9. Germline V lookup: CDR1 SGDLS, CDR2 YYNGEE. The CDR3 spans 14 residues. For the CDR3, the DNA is TGTGCCAGCAGCTTGGGACAGTTGACGGACACCATATATTTT. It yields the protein CASSLGQLTDTIYF.

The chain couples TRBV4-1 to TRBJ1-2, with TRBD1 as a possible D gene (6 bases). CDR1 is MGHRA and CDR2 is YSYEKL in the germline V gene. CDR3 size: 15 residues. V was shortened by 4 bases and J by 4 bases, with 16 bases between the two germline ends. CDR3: CASSLNRDGSYGYTF. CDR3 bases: TGCGCCAGCAGCCTAAACAGGGACGGGTCCTATGGCTACACCTTC.

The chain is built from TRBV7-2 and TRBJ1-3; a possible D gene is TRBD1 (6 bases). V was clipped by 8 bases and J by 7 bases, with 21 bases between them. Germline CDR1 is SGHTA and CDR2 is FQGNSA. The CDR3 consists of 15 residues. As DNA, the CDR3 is TGTGCCAGCGGCCTACTAGAAGGGGGAAGGAACACCATATATTTT. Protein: CASGLLEGGRNTIYF.

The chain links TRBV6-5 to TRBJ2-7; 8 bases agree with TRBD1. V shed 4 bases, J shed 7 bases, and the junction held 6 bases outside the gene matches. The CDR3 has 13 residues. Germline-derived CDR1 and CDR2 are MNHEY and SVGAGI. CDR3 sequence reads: CASSSQGAGEQYF. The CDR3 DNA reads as TGTGCCAGCAGTTCCCAGGGGGCCGGGGAGCAGTACTTC.

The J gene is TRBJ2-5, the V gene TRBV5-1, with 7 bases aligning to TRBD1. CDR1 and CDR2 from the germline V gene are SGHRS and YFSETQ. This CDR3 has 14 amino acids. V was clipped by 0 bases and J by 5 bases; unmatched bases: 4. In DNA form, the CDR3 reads TGCGCCAGCAGCTTGGGAGGGGGCGCCGAGACCCAGTACTTC. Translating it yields CASSLGGGAETQYF.

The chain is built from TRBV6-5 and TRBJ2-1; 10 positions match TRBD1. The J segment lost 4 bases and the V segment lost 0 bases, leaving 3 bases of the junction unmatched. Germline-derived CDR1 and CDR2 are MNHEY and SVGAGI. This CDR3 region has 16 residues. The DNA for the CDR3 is TGTGCCAGCAGTTACTCCGGGACAGGGGTATACAATGAGCAGTTCTTC. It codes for CASSYSGTGVYNEQFF.

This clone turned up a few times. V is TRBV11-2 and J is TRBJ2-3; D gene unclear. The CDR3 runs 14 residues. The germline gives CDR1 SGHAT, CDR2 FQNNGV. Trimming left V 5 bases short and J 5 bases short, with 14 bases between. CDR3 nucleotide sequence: TGTGCCAGCAGCAGAGAGAATCTTGTAGATACGCAGTATTTT. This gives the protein CASSRENLVDTQYF.

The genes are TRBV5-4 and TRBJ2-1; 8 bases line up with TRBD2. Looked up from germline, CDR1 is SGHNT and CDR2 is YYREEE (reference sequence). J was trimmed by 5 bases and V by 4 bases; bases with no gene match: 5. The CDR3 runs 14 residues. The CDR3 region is CASSPPGRDNEQFF. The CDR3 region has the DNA TGTGCCAGCAGCCCCCCCGGGAGGGACAATGAGCAGTTCTTC.

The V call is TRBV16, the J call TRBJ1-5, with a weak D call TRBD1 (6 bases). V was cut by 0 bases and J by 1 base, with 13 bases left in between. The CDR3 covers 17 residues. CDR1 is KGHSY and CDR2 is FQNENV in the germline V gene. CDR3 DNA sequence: TGTGCCAGCAGCCAATCCTCTCAGGGGTTAAGCAATCAGCCCCAGCATTTT. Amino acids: CASSQSSQGLSNQPQHF.

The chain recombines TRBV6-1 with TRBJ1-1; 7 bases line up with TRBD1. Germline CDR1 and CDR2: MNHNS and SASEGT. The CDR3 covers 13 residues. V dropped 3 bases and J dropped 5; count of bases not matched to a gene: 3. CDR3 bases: TGTGCCAGCAGTGATAACAGGGGTACTGAAGCTTTCTTT. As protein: CASSDNRGTEAFF.

In nucleotides, the CDR3 is TGCGCCAGCAGCTTGACGGACAGTGGAGAGACCCAGTACTTC. Its protein is CASSLTDSGETQYF. J is TRBJ2-5 and V is TRBV5-1, with D possibly TRBD1 on 6 matching bases. CDR3 length: 14 amino acids. V was pared by 1 base and J by 4 bases, with 11 bases between. Per the germline V gene, CDR1 is SGHRS and CDR2 is YFSETQ. Using reference TRBV5-1 and TRBJ2-5 for the parts outside the CDR3, the full variable domain is KAGVTQTPRYLIKTRGQQVTLSCSPISGHRSVSWYQQTPGQGLQFLFEYFSETQRNKGNFPGRFSGRQFSNSRSEMNVSTLELGDSALYLCASSLTDSGETQYFGPGTRLLVL.

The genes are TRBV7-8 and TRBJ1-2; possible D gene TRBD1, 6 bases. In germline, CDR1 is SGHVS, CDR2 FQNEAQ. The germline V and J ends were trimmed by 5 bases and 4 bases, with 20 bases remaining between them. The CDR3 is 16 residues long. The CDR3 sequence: CASSTASITGFYGYTF. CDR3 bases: TGTGCCAGCAGCACCGCGAGTATCACAGGGTTCTATGGCTACACCTTC.

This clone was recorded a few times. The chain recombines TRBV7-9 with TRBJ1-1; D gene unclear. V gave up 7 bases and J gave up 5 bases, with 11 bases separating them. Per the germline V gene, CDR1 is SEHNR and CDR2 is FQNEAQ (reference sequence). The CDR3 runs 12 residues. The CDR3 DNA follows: TGTGCCAGCACCTCCGCAGGAACTGAAGCTTTCTTT. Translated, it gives CASTSAGTEAFF.

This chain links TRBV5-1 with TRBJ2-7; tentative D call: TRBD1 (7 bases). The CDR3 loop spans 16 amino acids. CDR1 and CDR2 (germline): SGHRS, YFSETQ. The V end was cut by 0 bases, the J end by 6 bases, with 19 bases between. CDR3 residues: CASSLGRQGGIGEQYF. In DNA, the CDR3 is TGCGCCAGCAGCTTGGGAAGACAGGGAGGAATTGGCGAGCAGTACTTC. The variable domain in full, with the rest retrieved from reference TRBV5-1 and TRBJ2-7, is KAGVTQTPRYLIKTRGQQVTLSCSPISGHRSVSWYQQTPGQGLQFLFEYFSETQRNKGNFPGRFSGRQFSNSRSEMNVSTLELGDSALYLCASSLGRQGGIGEQYFGPGTRLTVT.

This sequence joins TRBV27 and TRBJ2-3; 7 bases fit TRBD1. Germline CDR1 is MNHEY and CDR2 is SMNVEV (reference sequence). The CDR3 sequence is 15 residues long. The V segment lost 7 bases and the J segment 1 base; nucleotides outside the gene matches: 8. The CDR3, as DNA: TGTGCCAGCATTCCGACAGGGACCCGCACAGATACGCAGTATTTT. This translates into CASIPTGTRTDTQYF.

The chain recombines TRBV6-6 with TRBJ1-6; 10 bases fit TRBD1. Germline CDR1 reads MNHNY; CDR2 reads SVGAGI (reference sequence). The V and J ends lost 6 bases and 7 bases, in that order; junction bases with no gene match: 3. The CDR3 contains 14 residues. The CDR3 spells CASSSGQGNSPLHF. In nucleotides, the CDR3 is TGTGCCAGCAGCTCGGGACAGGGGAATTCACCCCTCCACTTT.

The CDR3 sequence: CASSPIGGLNTEAFF. The CDR3 DNA is TGTGCCAGCAGTCCCATCGGGGGACTGAACACTGAAGCTTTCTTT. The chain combines TRBV28 with TRBJ1-1, with a possible D match to TRBD1 (5 bases). Trimming stripped 5 bases from V and 0 bases from J, with 13 bases between. CDR1 MDHEN and CDR2 SYDVKM come from the germline V gene. The CDR3 extends over 15 amino acids.

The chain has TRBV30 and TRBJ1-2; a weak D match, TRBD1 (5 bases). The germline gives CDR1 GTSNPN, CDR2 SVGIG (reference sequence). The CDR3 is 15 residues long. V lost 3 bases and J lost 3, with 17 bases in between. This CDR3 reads CAWRVGAGTYYGYTF. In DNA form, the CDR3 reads TGTGCCTGGAGGGTGGGCGCCGGGACTTACTATGGCTACACCTTC.

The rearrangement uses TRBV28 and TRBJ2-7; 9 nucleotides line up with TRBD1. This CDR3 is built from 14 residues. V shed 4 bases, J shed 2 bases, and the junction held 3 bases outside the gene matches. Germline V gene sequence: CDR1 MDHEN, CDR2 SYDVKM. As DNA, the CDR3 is TGTGCCAGCAGTTATAGACAGGGGGCCTACGAGCAGTACTTC. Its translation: CASSYRQGAYEQYF.

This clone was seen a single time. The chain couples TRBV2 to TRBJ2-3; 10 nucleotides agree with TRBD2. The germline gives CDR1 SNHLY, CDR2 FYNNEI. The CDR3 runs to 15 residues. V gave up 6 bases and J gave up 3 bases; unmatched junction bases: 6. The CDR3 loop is CASSELAGGTDTQYF. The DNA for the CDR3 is TGTGCCAGCAGCGAATTAGCGGGGGGTACAGATACGCAGTATTTT.

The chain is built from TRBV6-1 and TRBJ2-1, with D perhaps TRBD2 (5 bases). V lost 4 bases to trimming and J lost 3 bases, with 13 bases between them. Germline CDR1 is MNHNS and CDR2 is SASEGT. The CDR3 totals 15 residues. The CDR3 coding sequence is TGTGCCAGCAGTGCCTCGGGAATAGGCTACAATGAGCAGTTCTTC. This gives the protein CASSASGIGYNEQFF.

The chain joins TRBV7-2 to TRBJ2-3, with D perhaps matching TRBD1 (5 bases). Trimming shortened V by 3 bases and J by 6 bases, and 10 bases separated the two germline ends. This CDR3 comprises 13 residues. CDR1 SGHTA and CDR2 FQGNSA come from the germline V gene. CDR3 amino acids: CASSFRQGDTQYF. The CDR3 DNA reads TGTGCCAGCAGCTTCCGGCAGGGCGATACGCAGTATTTT.

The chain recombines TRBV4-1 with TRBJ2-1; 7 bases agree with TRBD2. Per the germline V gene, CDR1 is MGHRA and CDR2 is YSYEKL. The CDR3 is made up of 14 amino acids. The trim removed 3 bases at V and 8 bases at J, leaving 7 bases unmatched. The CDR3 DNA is TGCGCCAGCAGCCACCCAAGGAGCGGGGATGAGCAGTTCTTC. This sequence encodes CASSHPRSGDEQFF.

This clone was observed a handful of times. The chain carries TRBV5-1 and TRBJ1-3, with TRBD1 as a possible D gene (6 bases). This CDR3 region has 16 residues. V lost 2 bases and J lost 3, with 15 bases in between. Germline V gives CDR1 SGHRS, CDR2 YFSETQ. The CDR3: CASSLAPTGLGNTIYF. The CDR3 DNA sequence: TGCGCCAGCAGCTTAGCCCCGACAGGTCTTGGAAACACCATATATTTT.

The CDR3 coding sequence is TGTGCCAGCAGCTCCCTATCCTCCGGGGACACTTTTAAACTGTTTTTT. This gives the protein CASSSLSSGDTFKLFF. The chain joins TRBV28 to TRBJ1-4; D is perhaps TRBD1 (6 bases). From germline, CDR1 is MDHEN and CDR2 SYDVKM. The CDR3 sequence is 16 residues long. The V and J ends lost 6 bases and 11 bases respectively, with 25 bases between them.

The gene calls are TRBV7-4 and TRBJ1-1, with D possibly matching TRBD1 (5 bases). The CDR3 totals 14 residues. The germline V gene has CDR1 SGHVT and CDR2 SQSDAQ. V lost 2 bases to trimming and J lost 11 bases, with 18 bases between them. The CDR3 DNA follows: TGTGCCAGCAGCTTACGACATGCTGGGGGGTTGGCTTTCTTT. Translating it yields CASSLRHAGGLAFF.

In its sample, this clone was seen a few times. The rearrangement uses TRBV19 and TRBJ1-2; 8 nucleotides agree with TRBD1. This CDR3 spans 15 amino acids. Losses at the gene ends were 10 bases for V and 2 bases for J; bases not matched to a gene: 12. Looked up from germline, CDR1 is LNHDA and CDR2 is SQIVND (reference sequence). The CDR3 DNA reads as TGTGCCACCCGGCGGACAGGGCCCGCAAACTATGGCTACACCTTC. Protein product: CATRRTGPANYGYTF.

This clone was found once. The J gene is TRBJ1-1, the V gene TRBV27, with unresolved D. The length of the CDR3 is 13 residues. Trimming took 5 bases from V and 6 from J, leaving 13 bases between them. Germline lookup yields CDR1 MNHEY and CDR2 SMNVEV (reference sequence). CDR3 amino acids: CASSMGGVPEAFF. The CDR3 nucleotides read TGTGCCAGCAGTATGGGAGGTGTCCCTGAAGCTTTCTTT.

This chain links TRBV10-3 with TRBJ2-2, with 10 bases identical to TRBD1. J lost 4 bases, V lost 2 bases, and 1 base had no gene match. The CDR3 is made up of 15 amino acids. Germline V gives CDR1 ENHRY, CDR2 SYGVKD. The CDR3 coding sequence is TGTGCCATCAGTGAGGGGACAGGGGTCACCGGGGAGCTGTTTTTT. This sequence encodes CAISEGTGVTGELFF.